Detailed here is one T cell receptor beta chain. At least ten counts were recorded for this clonotype. The target of this receptor is not known. No base quality information exists; no much larger clone differs at one position. PBMCs were isolated by Ficoll-Paque density gradient centrifugation. These data come from a study of T-cell memory formation after mild COVID-19 (TCRdb year 2021). For context, the study as a whole: TCR sequence clusters from the two donors were found to be largely donor specific. Two young, previously healthy adult volunteers made up the cohort, one male and one female. In a couple of donors, T-cell clones that expanded and contracted after mild COVID-19 were tracked by sequencing TCRalpha and TCRbeta repertoires over time.

The cysteine opens and the phenylalanine closes a CDR3 of 17 amino acids. Only the CDR3 DNA is retained, 51 bases long and in frame from the first base. Reading the germline V gene gives CDR1 MGHDK and CDR2 SYGVNS. From V the trimming removes 4 bases and from J it removes 4 bases, while the gene matches leave 9 bases of the junction unaccounted for. The study at large found these results: Clones that contracted from day 15 to 85 showed balanced CD4/CD8 phenotypes, whereas a second wave of clones that expanded from day 15 to 37 leaned towards CD4+. Some responding clones were detected in pre-infection memory, which suggested that pre-existing cross-reactive memory T cells had joined the SARS-CoV-2 response. Contracting CD4+ clones appeared mostly in the CM and EM memory subsets, whereas CD8+ clones were enriched in EMRA. Only two mild cases were covered in the study, and larger cohorts including severe cases with pre-infection samples were considered necessary. Whether the second-wave clones peaking on day 37 were SARS-CoV-2 specific was not confirmed.

Instrument used: Illumina NovaSeq 6000. Using 5'RACE with constant-segment primers, TCRalpha and TCRbeta cDNA libraries were constructed, with sample barcodes and unique molecular identifiers added in the process. RNA was extracted from every sample with Trizol reagent. The libraries were amplified in two PCR steps, and the second step added a second sample barcode and Illumina TruSeq adapters. Sequencing of libraries was performed on an Illumina NovaSeq with 2 x 150 bp paired-end reads. The paper's processing steps were these. The reads were demultiplexed and collapsed into UMI-guided consensus sequences using migec v1.2.7. With mixcr v2.1.11, UMI consensuses were aligned to TRA and TRB V and J templates and assembled into clonotypes. A clonotype was counted as expanded or contracted only if both edgeR and NoisET called the change significant, with noise models trained on biological replicates. edgeR calls used a false discovery rate-adjusted p below 0.01 and a log2 fold-change threshold of 1. PCA with hierarchical clustering of max-normalized trajectories of the 1000 most abundant clonotypes was used as exploratory dynamics analysis. Separately sequenced CD4+ and CD8+ repertoires were used to assign a CD4 or CD8 phenotype to each responding clone. Starting from the raw public reads, TCRdb applied fastp trimming at Q25, assembled clones with MiXCR and retained in-frame beta chains. For every CDR3 protein sequence, its rows merge into one entry that carries the most common genes and DNA. These V and J calls originate from TCRdb's pipeline instead of the authors' own analysis. This sample gives roughly 100,000 distinct CDR3 sequences in total; around 12% of them show up just once. Around 27% of the sample rests with the top ten.

This clonotype was sampled from an adult woman who had mild COVID-19 (a few samples of this study predate the infection). The sample titles of this study are shuffled in the database, so cell type and time point are left out; the donor was told from shared clones. Sequencing was performed on PBMCs or a T cell subset sorted from them (not recorded which). The rearrangement joined TRBV25-1 to TRBJ2-3; TRBD2 agrees with 12 junctional bases. The nucleotide sequence reads as follows: TGTGCCAGCAGTGGGCTAGCGGGAGGGCTGAGAGCAGATACGCAGTATTTT. This gives the protein CASSGLAGGLRADTQYF.